This T cell receptor beta chain comes out of a study of T cell repertoires in cytomegalovirus infection. Across the study: The authors relied on CMV epitopes, both recently identified HLA-C-restricted and well-studied HLA-B-restricted. Indications of both CMV infection and matching HLA type were provided by public TCR beta signatures.

TCRdb re-derived calls from the reads in MiXCR, one entry per CDR3 protein. The table includes about half a million distinct CDR3 sequences, approximately 42% detected once. Turning to this clonotype: Its antigen is not known.

Study-level findings and limits: The study found HLA-C-restricted CMV-specific TCR beta clonotypes dominating the ex vivo response. Cumulative frequency of public TCR beta families picked out carriers of CMV plus the relevant HLA.

CDR1 is MNHNS and CDR2 is SASEGT in the germline V gene. The CDR3 runs to 14 residues. V shed 7 bases, J shed 8 bases, and the junction held 9 bases outside the gene matches. The V call is TRBV6-1, the J call TRBJ1-4; 8 bases map to TRBD1. The sample here was cultured PBMCs, taken from culture after CMV antigen stimulation. The sequence derives from a human donor in good health (CMV status not recorded). Some clones in this sample may be carry-over from other donors' samples. This CDR3 reads CASTRTGGREKLFF. The CDR3 DNA reads TGTGCCAGCACCAGAACAGGGGGAAGGGAAAAACTGTTTTTT.